One sample yielded the 15 T cell receptor beta chains listed below, sequenced in a study of beta chain features in type 1 diabetes. The authors reverse transcribed all of the isolated RNA, so sequencing captured expressed TCRB transcripts. Data came from immunoSEQ multiplex PCR; TCRdb stores just in-frame clones and leaves some out. Here the sample spans hundreds of thousands of clones, about 15% being singletons. Study results and caveats: Significant though moderate, a shortening of TCRB CDR3s appeared in all four CD4+ subsets of Type 1 diabetes patients.

These receptors are not linked to any known antigen. Sequencing used naive CD4+ T cells from blood. Every receptor here comes from a man between 18 and 35 years old with type 1 diabetes.

V gene TRBV7-2 combines with J gene TRBJ1-6, with D uncertain. V was cut by 1 base and J by 9 bases, with 10 bases left in between. The CDR3 is 14 amino acids. Germline V lookup: CDR1 SGHTA, CDR2 FQGNSA. CDR3 DNA sequence: TGTGCCAGCAGCTTAGACGGGAGAACTTCACCCCTCCACTTT. Translated, it gives CASSLDGRTSPLHF.

The chain combines TRBV9 with TRBJ2-5; no definite D call. The germline gives CDR1 SGDLS, CDR2 YYNGEE. V lost 3 bases and J 1 base, leaving 13 bases between the germline ends. This CDR3 is built from 15 residues. In DNA, the CDR3 is TGTGCCAGCAGCGCGCACCCTAGAGCCCAAGAGACCCAGTACTTC. Its translation is CASSAHPRAQETQYF.

Only a few counts were recorded for this clone. The rearrangement uses TRBV9 and TRBJ2-6; 10 bases are a match to TRBD1. Trimming at V came to 2 bases and at J to 6 bases, leaving 14 bases not matched to a gene. The germline V gene has CDR1 SGDLS and CDR2 YYNGEE. This CDR3 spans 19 amino acids. CDR3 DNA sequence: TGTGCCAGCAGCGTGGGACCGGGACAGGGGTCGCCATCGGCCAACGTCCTGACTTTC. Translation: CASSVGPGQGSPSANVLTF.

This clone has a handful of counts. The chain uses TRBV28 and TRBJ2-3; 12 bases match TRBD2. The junction had 8 bases not matched to a gene; V was cut back by 3 bases and J by 1 base. This CDR3 spans 18 amino acids. Germline CDR1 reads MDHEN; CDR2 reads SYDVKM. The CDR3 sequence is CASSFLLAGGRGTDTQYF. CDR3 DNA: TGTGCCAGCAGTTTTCTCCTAGCGGGGGGGCGGGGCACAGATACGCAGTATTTT.

A few counts support this clone. This rearrangement joins TRBV5-1 to TRBJ2-6, with TRBD1 identical over 7 bases. Germline V gives CDR1 SGHRS, CDR2 YFSETQ. CDR3 size: 14 residues. The J segment lost 4 bases and the V segment lost 4 bases, leaving 2 bases of the junction unmatched. The CDR3 DNA follows: TGCGCCAGCAGCACAGGGGTCGGGGCCAACGTCCTGACTTTC. Translating it yields CASSTGVGANVLTF.

The chain has TRBV7-9 and TRBJ2-1, with D possibly matching TRBD1 (5 bases). V gave up 7 bases and J gave up 5 bases, with 12 bases separating them. Per the germline V gene, CDR1 is SEHNR and CDR2 is FQNEAQ (reference sequence). The CDR3 runs 13 residues. CDR3 region: CASTKGANNEQFF. In DNA form, the CDR3 reads TGTGCCAGCACCAAAGGGGCTAACAATGAGCAGTTCTTC.

The genes are TRBV9 and TRBJ1-2; no firm D call. The CDR3 is 16 amino acids. The germline V gene has CDR1 SGDLS and CDR2 YYNGEE. V was shortened by 0 bases and J by 4 bases, with 16 bases between the two germline ends. The CDR3 DNA is TGTGCCAGCAGCGTAGGGATTGCTAAGGAGGGCTATGGCTACACCTTC. Amino acids: CASSVGIAKEGYGYTF.

The sample holds a few counts of this clone. The chain combines TRBV27 with TRBJ1-2; weak D call: TRBD1 (6 bases). Looked up from germline, CDR1 is MNHEY and CDR2 is SMNVEV (reference sequence). The CDR3 totals 11 residues. V lost 6 bases and J 7 bases, leaving 9 bases between the germline ends. The DNA of the CDR3 is TGTGCCAGCAGAGCCAGGGGTGGCTACACCTTC. Residues: CASRARGGYTF.

This clone appeared once. The chain employs TRBV5-1 and TRBJ2-7; TRBD2 might be the D (5 bases). Deletions cut 1 base from V and 2 bases from J, with 7 bases between. The CDR3 sequence is 13 residues long. Germline V gene data show CDR1 as SGHRS and CDR2 as YFSETQ. The CDR3 coding sequence is TGCGCCAGCAGCTTGCGGGGTACCTACGAGCAGTACTTC. Translation gives CASSLRGTYEQYF.

The chain carries TRBV29-1 and TRBJ1-1; TRBD1 is a possible D gene (6 bases). Germline V gene lookup returns CDR1 SQVTM and CDR2 ANQGSEA. This CDR3 spans 14 amino acids. Trimming left V 6 bases short and J 4 bases short, with 18 bases between. This chain's CDR3 is CSVGGGGGSTEAFF. CDR3 coding DNA: TGCAGCGTAGGTGGCGGGGGCGGGAGCACTGAAGCTTTCTTT.

With regard to this clone: Other nucleotide sequences from this sample produce the same CDR3. The genes are TRBV28 and TRBJ2-5, with D possibly being TRBD2 (6 bases). The CDR3 is 13 residues long. V was clipped by 3 bases and J by 3 bases, with 8 bases between them. The germline gives CDR1 MDHEN, CDR2 SYDVKM. The CDR3, as DNA: TGTGCCAGCAGTTTGGGGGGAGAAGAGACCCAGTACTTC. It encodes CASSLGGEETQYF.

The chain combines TRBV4-3 with TRBJ2-1; 9 bases agree with TRBD2. Germline V lookup: CDR1 LGHNA, CDR2 YSLEER. The junction had 14 bases not matched to a gene; V was cut back by 1 base and J by 4 bases. The CDR3 runs to 19 residues. The CDR3 is CASSQGGSGGPTPYNEQFF. The CDR3 nucleotides are TGCGCCAGCAGCCAAGGGGGGAGCGGGGGGCCGACCCCTTACAATGAGCAGTTCTTC.

This clone has only a few counts. The V call is TRBV9, the J call TRBJ2-1, with TRBD2 identical over 10 bases. Germline trimming cut 5 bases from V and 4 bases from J; bases unmatched to any gene: 6. The CDR3 runs 15 residues. CDR1 and CDR2 (germline): SGDLS, YYNGEE. The CDR3 loop is CASSSGTSVYNEQFF. CDR3 nucleotides: TGTGCCAGCAGTTCCGGGACTAGCGTATACAATGAGCAGTTCTTC.

There are a few counts of this clone. The CDR3 DNA sequence: TGCGCCAGCAGCCAAGAAATGACGGGACAGGGGACGTCAGATACGCAGTATTTT. Translating gives CASSQEMTGQGTSDTQYF. The chain is built from TRBV4-1 and TRBJ2-3; TRBD1 agrees at 10 bases. After removal of 0 bases from V and 4 bases from J, the junction contained 10 bases not matched to a gene. Germline V gene lookup returns CDR1 MGHRA and CDR2 YSYEKL. CDR3 length: 18 amino acids.

The chain employs TRBV11-2 and TRBJ2-7; 10 bases are shared with TRBD2. V lost 4 bases and J lost 6; bases outside the gene matches: 15. Germline V gene sequence: CDR1 SGHAT, CDR2 FQNNGV. CDR3 length: 17 amino acids. CDR3 region: CASSSLKAGGLTLEQYF. The CDR3 DNA follows: TGTGCCAGCAGCTCCCTTAAAGCGGGGGGGCTTACACTCGAGCAGTACTTC.